This entry features one T cell receptor beta chain sequence. CDR3 length: 14 amino acids. V lost 6 bases and J lost 0, with 11 bases in between. Germline CDR1 is LGHDT and CDR2 is YNNKEL (reference sequence). The repertoire was sequenced with immunoSEQ multiplex PCR; TCRdb's copy has only in-frame clones and lacks some. The sample consists of about 300,000 clones, roughly 89% of them appearing once. These data are taken from a study of blood T cell repertoires in COVID-19. Whole-study context: The study drew acute and convalescent COVID-19 samples from the United States, Italy and Spain.

This sequence joins TRBV3-1 (or the pseudogene TRBV3-2) and TRBJ1-2, with unresolved D. The receptor was isolated from a woman in her 30s with COVID-19, enrolled during active disease. Material: peripheral blood. As DNA, the CDR3 is TGTGCCAGCAGTCAGACAAGCTCTAACTATGGCTACACCTTC. Translated: CASSQTSSNYGYTF.